This is a list of T cell receptor beta chains from one sample in a study of cytomegalovirus exposure and HLA in healthy donors. Some clones are missing from TCRdb's copy, which holds only in-frame ones; the method was immunoSEQ multiplex PCR. Reported are 35,000 to 45,000 clones; the ten largest clones contain about 4%. Sequences were obtained from PBMCs. These receptors were obtained from a male donor in good health and CMV-seronegative. Each CDR3 is given with its conserved first and last residue. D genes are given only for firm matches.

v_call: TRBV7-6; j_call: TRBJ2-2; d_call: TRBD2; cdr3_nt: TGTGCCAGCAGCTTTTCCGGGGGGGGCTCGAACACCGGGGAGCTGTTTTTT; cdr3_aa: CASSFSGGGSNTGELFF
v_call: TRBV7-6; j_call: TRBJ2-3; d_call: .; cdr3_nt: TGTGCCAGCAGCTTAGGGTTGCGGGGAAGAGTGGGCACAGATACGCAGTATTTT; cdr3_aa: CASSLGLRGRVGTDTQYF
v_call: TRBV7-3; j_call: TRBJ1-3; d_call: .; cdr3_nt: TGTGCCAGCAGCTTAAAGGAGGGAAACACCATATATTTT; cdr3_aa: CASSLKEGNTIYF
v_call: TRBV5-6; j_call: TRBJ2-3; d_call: .; cdr3_nt: TGTGCCAGCAGCCGCTCCTATTACACAGATACGCAGTATTTT; cdr3_aa: CASSRSYYTDTQYF
v_call: TRBV9; j_call: TRBJ2-3; d_call: .; cdr3_nt: TGTGCCAGCAGCGTGGGCAGCCTTTTCACAGATACGCAGTATTTT; cdr3_aa: CASSVGSLFTDTQYF
v_call: TRBV25-1; j_call: TRBJ2-2; d_call: .; cdr3_nt: TGTGCCAGCAGTGGACAGGTTAACACCGGGGAGCTGTTTTTT; cdr3_aa: CASSGQVNTGELFF
v_call: TRBV27; j_call: TRBJ2-5; d_call: TRBD2; cdr3_nt: TGTGCCAGCAGTCTACTAGCGGGGGGGCCAACGGAGGAGACCCAGTACTTC; cdr3_aa: CASSLLAGGPTEETQYF
v_call: TRBV10-2; j_call: TRBJ2-6; d_call: .; cdr3_nt: TGCGCCAGCCAACCCTCAGGGGCTGGGGCCAACGTCCTGACTTTC; cdr3_aa: CASQPSGAGANVLTF
v_call: TRBV4-1; j_call: TRBJ2-6; d_call: .; cdr3_nt: TGCGCCAGCAGCCAATCTGGGGGGATGGGCTCTGGGGCCAACGTCCTGACTTTC; cdr3_aa: CASSQSGGMGSGANVLTF
v_call: TRBV9; j_call: TRBJ1-1; d_call: TRBD1; cdr3_nt: TGTGCCAGCAGCACTCGGGACAGGGGATACACTGAAGCTTTCTTT; cdr3_aa: CASSTRDRGYTEAFF
v_call: TRBV2; j_call: TRBJ2-7; d_call: TRBD1; cdr3_nt: TGTGCCAGCAGTGAATTAACAGGGGGCGAGCAGTACTTC; cdr3_aa: CASSELTGGEQYF
v_call: TRBV4-1; j_call: TRBJ2-2; d_call: .; cdr3_nt: TGCGCCAGCAGCCAGGGGCACGGGGAGCTGTTTTTT; cdr3_aa: CASSQGHGELFF
v_call: TRBV29-1; j_call: TRBJ1-2; d_call: .; cdr3_nt: TGCAGCGTTGCTGACCCCGAGGGCTATGGCTACACCTTC; cdr3_aa: CSVADPEGYGYTF
v_call: TRBV7-8; j_call: TRBJ2-2; d_call: .; cdr3_nt: TGTGCCAGCAGCCCACTCACGGGGGGCGCGAACACCGGGGAGCTGTTTTTT; cdr3_aa: CASSPLTGGANTGELFF
v_call: TRBV28; j_call: TRBJ2-7; d_call: TRBD1; cdr3_nt: TGTGCCAGCAGTTTTGGTACAGGGGTAGCCTACGAGCAGTACTTC; cdr3_aa: CASSFGTGVAYEQYF
v_call: TRBV4-1; j_call: TRBJ2-4; d_call: .; cdr3_nt: TGCGCCAGCAGCCAAGGACGACAGGGCGGGGACATTCAGTACTTC; cdr3_aa: CASSQGRQGGDIQYF
v_call: TRBV30; j_call: TRBJ1-5; d_call: TRBD1; cdr3_nt: TGTGCCTGGAGAGCAGGGGGTCAGCCCCAGCATTTT; cdr3_aa: CAWRAGGQPQHF
v_call: TRBV19; j_call: TRBJ2-1; d_call: TRBD2; cdr3_nt: TGTGCCAGTAACCGACTAGCGGGATCCAATGAGCAGTTCTTC; cdr3_aa: CASNRLAGSNEQFF
v_call: TRBV27; j_call: TRBJ2-7; d_call: .; cdr3_nt: TGTGCCAGCAGTTTATCTATCTCCTACGAGCAGTACTTC; cdr3_aa: CASSLSISYEQYF
v_call: TRBV19; j_call: TRBJ1-6; d_call: .; cdr3_nt: TGTGCCAGTAGGGCGGTTGATAATTCACCCCTCCACTTT; cdr3_aa: CASRAVDNSPLHF
v_call: TRBV4-1; j_call: TRBJ2-1; d_call: TRBD2; cdr3_nt: TGCGCCAGCAGGGGAGCCGGGAGCGGGGGCTACTACAATGAGCAGTTCTTC; cdr3_aa: CASRGAGSGGYYNEQFF
v_call: TRBV5-1; j_call: TRBJ1-1; d_call: .; cdr3_nt: TGCGCCAGCAGCTTGCAGGCTAACACTGAAGCTTTCTTT; cdr3_aa: CASSLQANTEAFF
v_call: TRBV5-1; j_call: TRBJ1-4; d_call: .; cdr3_nt: TGCGCCAGCAGCTTGCAGGGCGGTAGTTATGAAAAACTGTTTTTT; cdr3_aa: CASSLQGGSYEKLFF
v_call: TRBV18; j_call: TRBJ2-3; d_call: TRBD1; cdr3_nt: TGTGCCAGCTCGTCGGGACAGGGTAGGGGAGATACGCAGTATTTT; cdr3_aa: CASSSGQGRGDTQYF
v_call: TRBV7-9; j_call: TRBJ2-5; d_call: .; cdr3_nt: TGTGCCAGCAGCGAGTGGAGGGACGAAGAGACCCAGTACTTC; cdr3_aa: CASSEWRDEETQYF
v_call: TRBV6-6; j_call: TRBJ2-7; d_call: .; cdr3_nt: TGTGCCAGCACCGCGGACGGGGCCTACGAGCAGTACTTC; cdr3_aa: CASTADGAYEQYF
v_call: TRBV9; j_call: TRBJ1-1; d_call: .; cdr3_nt: TGTGCCAGCAGCCCCCGGGACAACCCTGGCACTGAAGCTTTCTTT; cdr3_aa: CASSPRDNPGTEAFF
v_call: TRBV18; j_call: TRBJ1-3; d_call: .; cdr3_nt: TGTGCCAGCTCACCATCAGGACGGACTATCTCTGGAAACACCATATATTTT; cdr3_aa: CASSPSGRTISGNTIYF
v_call: TRBV6-1; j_call: TRBJ2-5; d_call: .; cdr3_nt: TGTGCCAGCAGAATGGCCACGAGGGAGACCCAGTACTTC; cdr3_aa: CASRMATRETQYF
v_call: TRBV7-2; j_call: TRBJ2-7; d_call: .; cdr3_nt: TGTGCCAGCAGCTTACAGACCTACGAGCAGTACTTC; cdr3_aa: CASSLQTYEQYF
v_call: TRBV18; j_call: TRBJ2-7; d_call: TRBD1; cdr3_nt: TGTGCCAGCCGTCCGTTGGACAGGTCCTACGAGCAGTACTTC; cdr3_aa: CASRPLDRSYEQYF
v_call: TRBV7-2; j_call: TRBJ2-7; d_call: .; cdr3_nt: TGTGCCAGCAGCTTAGCGTCCGAGGGATACTACGAGCAGTACTTC; cdr3_aa: CASSLASEGYYEQYF
v_call: TRBV11-2; j_call: TRBJ1-2; d_call: .; cdr3_nt: TGTGTCAGCAGCTTGACCGGGTATGGCTACACCTTC; cdr3_aa: CVSSLTGYGYTF
v_call: TRBV9; j_call: TRBJ2-7; d_call: .; cdr3_nt: TGTGCCAGCAGCGTAGACAGTCTCTACGAGCAGTACTTC; cdr3_aa: CASSVDSLYEQYF
v_call: TRBV7-2; j_call: TRBJ2-3; d_call: .; cdr3_nt: TGTGCCAGCAGCTTACTTTTTCGCACAGATACGCAGTATTTT; cdr3_aa: CASSLLFRTDTQYF
v_call: TRBV19; j_call: TRBJ1-6; d_call: TRBD1; cdr3_nt: TGTGCCAGTAGTAACCGGGACAGGAGGCCCACCCTCCACTTT; cdr3_aa: CASSNRDRRPTLHF
v_call: TRBV2; j_call: TRBJ2-2; d_call: .; cdr3_nt: TGTGCCAGCAGTGAATACGGCAGACAAAGCGGGGAGCTGTTTTTT; cdr3_aa: CASSEYGRQSGELFF
v_call: TRBV19; j_call: TRBJ1-1; d_call: .; cdr3_nt: TGTGCCAGTAGTATTTGGGGGGTCACTGAAGCTTTCTTT; cdr3_aa: CASSIWGVTEAFF
v_call: TRBV4-1; j_call: TRBJ2-3; d_call: TRBD2; cdr3_nt: TGCGCCAGCAGCGCCCCCGGGTGGAGCGGGGGGACCTCAGATACGCAGTATTTT; cdr3_aa: CASSAPGWSGGTSDTQYF
v_call: TRBV29-1; j_call: TRBJ1-2; d_call: .; cdr3_nt: TGCAGCGTTGGGGCCGCCACGTTTGGCTACACCTTC; cdr3_aa: CSVGAATFGYTF
v_call: TRBV6-5; j_call: TRBJ1-2; d_call: TRBD1; cdr3_nt: TGTGCCAGCAGTGGGGACAGGAACTATGGCTACACCTTC; cdr3_aa: CASSGDRNYGYTF
v_call: TRBV19; j_call: TRBJ1-2; d_call: .; cdr3_nt: TGTGCCAGTAGTTTAGACGGATCTACGGGGTATGGCTACACCTTC; cdr3_aa: CASSLDGSTGYGYTF
v_call: TRBV5-6; j_call: TRBJ2-1; d_call: .; cdr3_nt: TGTGCCAGCACCCCGGGACAAGCCGACAATGAGCAGTTCTTC; cdr3_aa: CASTPGQADNEQFF
v_call: TRBV19; j_call: TRBJ1-5; d_call: .; cdr3_nt: TGTGCCAGTAGTATTGATGGGCCCCCGCCCCAGCATTTT; cdr3_aa: CASSIDGPPPQHF
v_call: TRBV6-5; j_call: TRBJ2-1; d_call: .; cdr3_nt: TGTGCCAGCAGTGCGACGGGACTTTCCTACAATGAGCAGTTCTTC; cdr3_aa: CASSATGLSYNEQFF